This note documents a single TCR beta chain sequence. The antigen remains undetermined. The data belong to a study of T cell repertoires in cytomegalovirus infection. Study background: Well-studied HLA-B-restricted epitopes and recently identified HLA-C-restricted epitopes of CMV were both used in the study. Through public TCR beta signatures, both CMV infection and matching HLA type were indicated.

TCRdb re-derived calls from the reads in MiXCR, one entry per CDR3 protein. Of approximately 990,000 distinct CDR3 sequences in the sample, roughly 30% are singletons; the top ten hold under 15%. General observations from the study: In two of eight donors, the top clonotype was HLA-C-restricted CMV-specific.

This clonotype was obtained from a human donor in good health (CMV status not recorded). Some clones in this sample may be carry-over from other donors' samples. This sample comprised cultured CD8+ T cells from PBMCs, obtained from culture after CMV antigen stimulation.

DNA for the CDR3: TGCAGTGCTAGAGGTAGACAGGGGGCGGACGTATATTTGAGCAATCAGCCCCAGCATTTT. It translates to CSARGRQGADVYLSNQPQHF. The V gene is TRBV20-1, the J gene TRBJ1-5; 10 bases fit TRBD1. Germline loops: CDR1 DFQATT, CDR2 SNEGSKA (reference sequence). J gave up 1 base and V 1 base, and 16 bases lay outside the gene matches. This CDR3 comprises 20 residues.